Shown below are 25 T cell receptor beta chains from a single sample sequenced in a study of cytomegalovirus exposure and HLA in healthy donors. Libraries were prepared by immunoSEQ multiplex PCR; TCRdb keeps only in-frame clonotypes and omits some of them. The sample shows tens of thousands of clones, around 96% of them seen only once. The specimen was PBMCs. These receptors all come from a woman in her late teens or twenties in good health and CMV-seropositive.

The V call is TRBV9, the J call TRBJ2-3, with 8 nucleotides matching TRBD2. Trimming at V came to 3 bases and at J to 0 bases, leaving 6 bases not matched to a gene. CDR3 size: 16 residues. From germline, CDR1 is SGDLS and CDR2 YYNGEE. The CDR3 loop is CASSARSGESTDTQYF. The CDR3 nucleotides are TGTGCCAGCAGCGCGCGTAGCGGGGAAAGCACAGATACGCAGTATTTT.

This clone was detected only once. CDR3 in DNA: TGCGCCAGCAGCTTAGGGGGTTTCAATCAGCCCCAGCATTTT. Protein product: CASSLGGFNQPQHF. V and J are TRBV5-1 and TRBJ1-5, with a weak D call TRBD1 (6 bases). The CDR3 contains 14 residues. Deletions cut 2 bases from V and 3 bases from J, with 9 bases between. In germline, CDR1 is SGHRS, CDR2 YFSETQ.

The chain carries TRBV7-9 and TRBJ2-1; 10 nucleotides agree with TRBD2. This CDR3 comprises 16 residues. J gave up 0 bases and V 2 bases, and 1 base lay outside the gene matches. Germline lookup yields CDR1 SEHNR and CDR2 FQNEAQ (reference sequence). The CDR3 DNA is TGTGCCAGCAGCTTACTAGCGGGGGCCTCCTACAATGAGCAGTTCTTC. Translating it yields CASSLLAGASYNEQFF.

V and J are TRBV19 and TRBJ2-3, with D perhaps TRBD2 (6 bases). Germline V CDR1 and CDR2: LNHDA, SQIVND (reference sequence). The germline V and J ends were trimmed by 3 bases and 0 bases, with 7 bases remaining between them. This CDR3 is built from 14 residues. The CDR3 nucleotides are TGTGCCAGTAGTATGGAGGGGAGCACAGATACGCAGTATTTT. Its translation: CASSMEGSTDTQYF.

The genes are TRBV21-1 and TRBJ1-5; TRBD1, the table's D call, was not compared with the DNA. TRBV21-1 is termed a pseudogene. CDR3 length equals 16 residues. The CDR3 DNA reads TGTGCCAGCAGCATAAAGGGGGACAGGGCAGAACAGCCCCAGCATTTT. Its protein product is CASSIKGDRAEQPQHF.

The chain links TRBV27 to TRBJ2-2, with TRBD1 matching 7 bases. CDR1 is MNHEY, CDR2 SMNVEV, per germline (reference sequence). This CDR3 comprises 16 residues. Losses at the gene ends were 6 bases for V and 6 bases for J; bases not matched to a gene: 13. The CDR3 region is CASRRNRGPSPGELFF. CDR3 nucleotide sequence: TGTGCCAGCAGGCGAAACAGGGGCCCCTCACCCGGGGAGCTGTTTTTT.

J is TRBJ2-7 and V is TRBV6-5, with a tentative D call TRBD1 (6 bases). V was trimmed by 5 bases and J by 0 bases, leaving 11 bases between them. CDR1 and CDR2 from the germline V gene are MNHEY and SVGAGI. The CDR3 contains 14 residues. In DNA, the CDR3 is TGTGCCAGCAGTCATCGGGACAACTCCTACGAGCAGTACTTC. Translation gives CASSHRDNSYEQYF.

The chain joins TRBV28 to TRBJ2-2; possibly TRBD2 for D (7 bases). Germline V gene data show CDR1 as MDHEN and CDR2 as SYDVKM. Trimming shortened V by 3 bases and J by 6 bases, and 14 bases separated the two germline ends. The CDR3 covers 15 residues. In nucleotides, the CDR3 is TGTGCCAGCAGTTTGAGCGGGAAGGGGGCCGGGGAGCTGTTTTTT. Its translation is CASSLSGKGAGELFF.

The V gene is TRBV15, the J gene TRBJ2-6, with D tentatively TRBD1 (6 bases). The CDR3 extends over 16 amino acids. Germline values: CDR1 LNHNV, CDR2 YYDKDF (reference sequence). V was cut by 5 bases and J by 1 base, with 12 bases left in between. For the CDR3, the DNA is TGTGCCACCAGCCCAGGGGCATCTTCTGGGGCCAACGTCCTGACTTTC. It translates to CATSPGASSGANVLTF.

V gene TRBV15 combines with J gene TRBJ2-7; 7 bases are shared with TRBD2. CDR1 and CDR2 from the germline V gene are LNHNV and YYDKDF (reference sequence). J was trimmed by 6 bases and V by 1 base; bases with no gene match: 18. This CDR3 is 18 amino acids long. The CDR3 DNA reads as TGTGCCACCAGCAGAGTTTCTGCTCGGCAGGGCGGGGGAATCGAGCAGTACTTC. Its protein is CATSRVSARQGGGIEQYF.

Concerning this clone itself: Germline is not matched at one junction end, which may reflect a read error. The chain is built from TRBV29-1 and TRBJ2-7, with D possibly matching TRBD2 (6 bases). The CDR3 has 14 amino acids. Germline lookup yields CDR1 SQVTM and CDR2 ANQGSEA. The CDR3 here is CSVALPGLSHEQYF. DNA for the CDR3: TGCAGCGTTGCCCTTCCGGGACTCTCCCACGAGCAGTACTTC.

The rearrangement links TRBV7-9 to TRBJ2-2, with TRBD2 matching over 7 bases. The CDR3 covers 16 residues. V dropped 1 base and J dropped 1; count of bases not matched to a gene: 3. Germline-derived CDR1 and CDR2 are SEHNR and FQNEAQ (reference sequence). DNA of the CDR3: TGTGCCAGCAGCTTAGTCACGGGAGGGAACACCGGGGAGCTGTTTTTT. Translation: CASSLVTGGNTGELFF. Combining the CDR3 with reference TRBV7-9 and TRBJ2-2 gives the whole variable domain DTGVSQNPRHKITKRGQNVTFRCDPISEHNRLYWYRQTLGQGPEFLTYFQNEAQLEKSRLLSDRFSAERPKGSFSTLEIQRTEQGDSAMYLCASSLVTGGNTGELFFGEGSRLTVL.

The genes are TRBV28 and TRBJ2-1; TRBD2 is a possible D gene (5 bases). The CDR3 length is 12 residues. CDR1 is MDHEN, CDR2 SYDVKM, per germline. V was shortened by 6 bases and J by 9 bases, with 12 bases between the two germline ends. DNA for the CDR3: TGTGCCAGCAGGCTCCGGGATGGTGAGCAGTTCTTC. It encodes CASRLRDGEQFF.

The genes are TRBV1 and TRBJ2-1; the table's D call, TRBD2, was not checked against the DNA. TRBV1 is listed as a pseudogene. This CDR3 region has 17 residues. The CDR3 loop is CTSSQGGLAFSYNEQFF. CDR3 DNA: TGCACCAGCAGCCAAGGGGGACTAGCGTTTTCCTACAATGAGCAGTTCTTC.

CDR3 protein: CASSLLKGLVFQPQHF. The DNA for the CDR3 is TGTGCCAGCAGTTTACTTAAGGGGCTGGTTTTCCAGCCCCAGCATTTT. V usage is TRBV28 and J usage is TRBJ1-5, with D possibly TRBD1 on 5 matching bases. CDR3 size: 16 residues. Trimming took 2 bases from V and 7 from J, leaving 18 bases between them. Germline lookup yields CDR1 MDHEN and CDR2 SYDVKM.

The V call is TRBV11-2, the J call TRBJ2-7, with a weak D call TRBD2 (5 bases). The CDR3 sequence is 15 residues long. Germline V gene data show CDR1 as SGHAT and CDR2 as FQNNGV. Trimming took 4 bases from V and 3 from J, leaving 16 bases between them. DNA of the CDR3: TGTGCCAGCAGCTCTCCCCAGCGGAAGAACTACGAGCAGTACTTC. This sequence encodes CASSSPQRKNYEQYF.

The chain recombines TRBV15 with TRBJ1-4; D is unclear. Germline values: CDR1 LNHNV, CDR2 YYDKDF (reference sequence). There are 13 residues in the CDR3. Trimming took 1 base from V and 9 from J, leaving 9 bases between them. The CDR3 sequence: CATSRVPSQKLFF. The DNA of the CDR3 is TGTGCCACCAGCAGAGTCCCCTCCCAAAAACTGTTTTTT.

V usage is TRBV7-2 and J usage is TRBJ2-7; 9 nucleotides line up with TRBD2. From germline, CDR1 is SGHTA and CDR2 FQGNSA. The CDR3 covers 14 residues. V shed 8 bases, J shed 2 bases, and the junction held 7 bases outside the gene matches. The CDR3 nucleotides read TGTGCCAGCGCCACAGCGGGAGGACCCTACGAGCAGTACTTC. As protein: CASATAGGPYEQYF.

This chain uses TRBV10-3 with TRBJ2-7; 10 positions agree with TRBD2. This CDR3 is 15 amino acids long. V trimming: 2 bases; J trimming: 6 bases; junction bases outside the gene matches: 7. Germline CDR1 ENHRY, CDR2 SYGVKD. The CDR3 DNA reads TGTGCCATCAGTGAGCAAGGAGCGGGAGGGGGCGAGCAGTACTTC. Translation gives CAISEQGAGGGEQYF.

The chain couples TRBV29-1 to TRBJ2-1; 11 positions match TRBD2. This CDR3 is 16 amino acids long. V dropped 3 bases and J dropped 5; count of bases not matched to a gene: 9. CDR1 is SQVTM, CDR2 ANQGSEA, per germline. CDR3 bases: TGCAGCGTTGACGGTACTAGCGGGAGCAGGAACAATGAGCAGTTCTTC. Its protein product is CSVDGTSGSRNNEQFF.

J is TRBJ2-7 and V is TRBV29-1, with 10 nucleotides matching TRBD1. CDR1 is SQVTM and CDR2 is ANQGSEA in the germline V gene. Trimming removed 6 bases from V and 5 bases from J; junction bases left unmatched: 7. CDR3 length: 13 amino acids. The CDR3 nucleotides are TGCAGCGTCAGACAGGGGGCGCGGGACGAGCAGTACTTC. Its protein is CSVRQGARDEQYF.

This sequence joins TRBV5-6 and TRBJ2-1; 8 bases are a match to TRBD1. The CDR3 is 16 amino acids. V dropped 6 bases and J dropped 0; count of bases not matched to a gene: 8. The germline V gene has CDR1 SGHDT and CDR2 YYEEEE. CDR3 in DNA: TGTGCCAGCACTCCACAGGGGGAAAGCTCCTACAATGAGCAGTTCTTC. Translation: CASTPQGESSYNEQFF.

The chain couples TRBV18 to TRBJ2-3; 8 bases are shared with TRBD2. CDR3 size: 16 residues. V gave up 6 bases and J gave up 8 bases; unmatched junction bases: 16. CDR1 is KGHSH and CDR2 is LQKENI in the germline V gene. CDR3 nucleotide sequence: TGTGCCAGCTCCCCGTTGCCGAGCGGGAGCCACCCTACGCAGTATTTT. Protein sequence: CASSPLPSGSHPTQYF.

This clone was recorded only once. The genes are TRBV19 and TRBJ1-1; a weak D match, TRBD1 (6 bases). Germline V gene sequence: CDR1 LNHDA, CDR2 SQIVND (reference sequence). V was pared by 6 bases and J by 2 bases, with 16 bases between. This CDR3 region has 15 residues. Here the CDR3 reads CASRLEQGSNTEAFF. Written as DNA, the CDR3 is TGTGCCAGTAGACTAGAACAGGGTTCTAACACTGAAGCTTTCTTT.

This chain joins TRBV30 and TRBJ1-1; 7 bases line up with TRBD1. Germline lookup yields CDR1 GTSNPN and CDR2 SVGIG (reference sequence). V trimming: 3 bases; J trimming: 5 bases; junction bases outside the gene matches: 15. The CDR3 consists of 16 residues. This chain's CDR3 is CAWRGLLTGFGTEAFF. The CDR3 DNA follows: TGTGCCTGGAGGGGACTTTTGACAGGGTTTGGGACTGAAGCTTTCTTT.